A single sample is the source of the 8 T cell receptor beta chains below, sequenced in a study of blood T cell repertoires in COVID-19. Here immunoSEQ multiplex PCR was the method, and the copy in TCRdb shows in-frame clones only, minus some. The data show approximately 230,000 clones, 82% seen once. The sample was peripheral blood. The receptor set was obtained from a woman aged 80 or older with active or convalescent COVID-19.

The chain combines TRBV18 with TRBJ1-1; a possible D gene is TRBD1 (6 bases). This CDR3 spans 16 amino acids. From germline, CDR1 is KGHSH and CDR2 LQKENI. Between the trimmed V and J ends, which lost 1 base and 5 bases, there was a span of 17 bases. The CDR3: CASSPLRAGVKTEAFF. The CDR3 DNA reads as TGTGCCAGCTCACCACTACGAGCAGGGGTAAAGACTGAAGCTTTCTTT.

This CDR3 reads CASSILGQIYEQYF. CDR3 sequence (DNA): TGTGCCAGTAGTATTTTGGGACAGATCTACGAGCAGTACTTC. The chain employs TRBV19 and TRBJ2-7, with 7 bases identical to TRBD1. The CDR3 is made up of 14 amino acids. The germline CDR1 and CDR2 sequences are LNHDA and SQIVND (reference sequence). Trimming removed 3 bases from V and 3 bases from J; junction bases left unmatched: 5.

The rearrangement uses TRBV24-1 and TRBJ2-1, with 11 bases fitting TRBD1. J was trimmed by 7 bases and V by 3 bases; bases with no gene match: 7. The CDR3 totals 16 residues. Germline loops: CDR1 KGHDR, CDR2 SFDVKD. The CDR3 is CATSDLGQGARNEQFF. The CDR3 DNA is TGTGCCACCAGTGATCTCGGACAGGGGGCTCGTAATGAGCAGTTCTTC.

The V call is TRBV6-5, the J call TRBJ1-2; 8 bases are shared with TRBD1. The CDR3 runs 14 residues. Germline lookup yields CDR1 MNHEY and CDR2 SVGAGI. V gave up 5 bases and J gave up 6 bases; unmatched junction bases: 8. In DNA, the CDR3 is TGTGCCAGCAGTCCGGCGACAGGGGTACATGGCTACACCTTC. Protein: CASSPATGVHGYTF.

This clone appeared a few times. The chain links TRBV5-1 to TRBJ2-1, with 7 bases lining up with TRBD1. V dropped 2 bases and J dropped 6; count of bases not matched to a gene: 5. This CDR3 region has 14 residues. Germline V gene lookup returns CDR1 SGHRS and CDR2 YFSETQ. CDR3 DNA sequence: TGCGCCAGCAGCTTCGACAGGGCGGGCAATGAGCAGTTCTTC. Amino acids: CASSFDRAGNEQFF.

The chain recombines TRBV27 with TRBJ2-2; 12 bases match TRBD1. The length of the CDR3 is 16 residues. Trimming took 8 bases from V and 7 from J; bases not matched to a gene: 11. Per germline, CDR1 MNHEY and CDR2 SMNVEV (reference sequence). CDR3 coding DNA: TGTGCCAGCTGGGACCCGGGACAGGGGGCCGTCGGGGAGCTGTTTTTT. Translating gives CASWDPGQGAVGELFF.

As regards this clone: A read error may account for a junction end that differs from germline. The V and J genes are TRBV28 and TRBJ2-3; 16 bases fit TRBD2. CDR3 size: 13 residues. CDR1 MDHEN and CDR2 SYDVKM come from the germline V gene. CDR3 protein: CASSRGTSGRAQF. CDR3 nucleotide sequence: TGTGCCAGCAGTAGGGGGACTAGCGGGAGGGCACAATTT.

The J gene is TRBJ1-6, the V gene TRBV3-1 (or the pseudogene TRBV3-2); D uncertain. Trimming left V 1 base short and J 5 bases short, with 6 bases between. Germline CDR1 LGHDT, CDR2 YNNKEL (reference sequence). CDR3 length: 14 residues. Here the CDR3 reads CASSQVGDNSPLHF. The CDR3 nucleotides read TGTGCCAGCAGCCAAGTCGGGGATAATTCACCCCTCCACTTT.